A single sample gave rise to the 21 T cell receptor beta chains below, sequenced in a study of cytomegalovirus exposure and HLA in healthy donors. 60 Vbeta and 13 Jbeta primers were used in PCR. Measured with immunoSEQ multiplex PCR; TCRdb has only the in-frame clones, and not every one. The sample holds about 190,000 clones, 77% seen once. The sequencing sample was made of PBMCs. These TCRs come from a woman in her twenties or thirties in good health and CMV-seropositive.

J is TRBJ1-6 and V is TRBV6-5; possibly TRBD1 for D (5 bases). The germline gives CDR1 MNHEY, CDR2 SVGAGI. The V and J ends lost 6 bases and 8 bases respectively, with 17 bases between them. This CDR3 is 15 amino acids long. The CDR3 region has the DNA TGTGCCAGCAGCGGACTAAGTACAGGTTATTCACCCCTCCACTTT. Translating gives CASSGLSTGYSPLHF.

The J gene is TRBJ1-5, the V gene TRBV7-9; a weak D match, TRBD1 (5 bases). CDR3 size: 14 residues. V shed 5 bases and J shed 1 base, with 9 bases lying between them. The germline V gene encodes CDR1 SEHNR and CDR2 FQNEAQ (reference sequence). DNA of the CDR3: TGTGCCAGCAGCCAACAGGCGAGCAATCAGCCCCAGCATTTT. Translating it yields CASSQQASNQPQHF.

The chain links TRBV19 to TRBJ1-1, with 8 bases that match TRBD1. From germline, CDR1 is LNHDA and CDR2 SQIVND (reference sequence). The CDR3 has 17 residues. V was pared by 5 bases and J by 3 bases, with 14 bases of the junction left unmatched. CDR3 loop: CASSPEITGGRYTEAFF. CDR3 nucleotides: TGTGCCAGTAGTCCAGAGATCACAGGGGGGCGGTACACTGAAGCTTTCTTT.

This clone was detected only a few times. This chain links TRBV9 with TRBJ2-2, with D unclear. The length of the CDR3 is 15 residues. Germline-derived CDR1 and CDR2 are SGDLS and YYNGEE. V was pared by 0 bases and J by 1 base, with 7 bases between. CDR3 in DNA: TGTGCCAGCAGCGTAGAAGCAGGGAACACCGGGGAGCTGTTTTTT. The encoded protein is CASSVEAGNTGELFF.

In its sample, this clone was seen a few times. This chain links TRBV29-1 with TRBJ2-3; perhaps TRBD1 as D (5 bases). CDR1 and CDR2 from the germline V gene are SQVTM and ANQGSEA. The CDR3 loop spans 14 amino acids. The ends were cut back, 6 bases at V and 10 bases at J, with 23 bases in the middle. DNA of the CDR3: TGCAGCGTAGAAAAAGGGGCCTCCGGATGGGCGCAGTATTTT. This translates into CSVEKGASGWAQYF.

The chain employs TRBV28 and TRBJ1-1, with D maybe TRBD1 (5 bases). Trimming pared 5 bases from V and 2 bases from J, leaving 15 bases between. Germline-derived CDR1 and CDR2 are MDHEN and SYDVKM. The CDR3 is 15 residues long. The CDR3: CASSPVQEFNTEAFF. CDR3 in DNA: TGTGCCAGCAGTCCCGTACAGGAATTTAACACTGAAGCTTTCTTT.

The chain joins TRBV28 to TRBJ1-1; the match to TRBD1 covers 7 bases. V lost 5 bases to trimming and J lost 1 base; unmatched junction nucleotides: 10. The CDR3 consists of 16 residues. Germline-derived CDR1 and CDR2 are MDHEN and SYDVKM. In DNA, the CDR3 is TGTGCCAGCAGTCCTATTACGGGGACAGCGAACACTGAAGCTTTCTTT. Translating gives CASSPITGTANTEAFF. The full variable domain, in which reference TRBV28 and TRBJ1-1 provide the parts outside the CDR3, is DVKVTQSSRYLVKRTGEKVFLECVQDMDHENMFWYRQDPGLGLRLIYFSYDVKMKEKGDIPEGYSVSREKKERFSLILESASTNQTSMYLCASSPITGTANTEAFFGQGTRLTVV.

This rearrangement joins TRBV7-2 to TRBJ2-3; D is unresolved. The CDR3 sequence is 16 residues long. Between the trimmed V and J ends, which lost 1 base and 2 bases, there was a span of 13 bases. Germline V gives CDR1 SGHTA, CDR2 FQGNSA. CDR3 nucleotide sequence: TGTGCCAGCAGCTTAGGTAGCTTCCGATCCACAGATACGCAGTATTTT. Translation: CASSLGSFRSTDTQYF. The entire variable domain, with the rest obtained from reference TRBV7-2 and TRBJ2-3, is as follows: GAGVSQSPSNKVTEKGKDVELRCDPISGHTALYWYRQSLGQGLEFLIYFQGNSAPDKSGLPSDRFSAERTGGSVSTLTIQRTQQEDSAVYLCASSLGSFRSTDTQYFGPGTRLTVL.

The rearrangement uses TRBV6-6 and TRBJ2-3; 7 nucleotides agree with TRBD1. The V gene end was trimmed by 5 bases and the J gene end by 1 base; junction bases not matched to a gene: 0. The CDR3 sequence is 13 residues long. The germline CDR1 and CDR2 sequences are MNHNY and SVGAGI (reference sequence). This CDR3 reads CASSTGGTDTQYF. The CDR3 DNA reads TGTGCCAGCAGTACAGGGGGCACAGATACGCAGTATTTT.

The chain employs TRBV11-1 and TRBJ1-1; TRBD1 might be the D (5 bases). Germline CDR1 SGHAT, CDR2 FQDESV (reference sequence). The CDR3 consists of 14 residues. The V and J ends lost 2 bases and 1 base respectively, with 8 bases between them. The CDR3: CASSLQGWNTEAFF. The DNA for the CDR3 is TGTGCCAGCAGCTTACAGGGTTGGAACACTGAAGCTTTCTTT.

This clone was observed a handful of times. CDR3 DNA sequence: TGTGCCAGCAGCTTAGCTGGCGGCGAGACCCAGTACTTC. Protein sequence: CASSLAGGETQYF. The chain uses TRBV7-2 and TRBJ2-5, with D uncertain. This CDR3 spans 13 amino acids. Trimming removed 0 bases at V and 5 bases at J, with 7 bases between. CDR1 is SGHTA and CDR2 is FQGNSA in the germline V gene.

CDR3 bases: TGTGCCAGTAGCCAACAGGGTTTGGGCACTGAAGCTTTCTTT. Its protein product is CASSQQGLGTEAFF. The chain is built from TRBV19 and TRBJ1-1; a weak D match, TRBD1 (6 bases). The CDR3 is made up of 14 amino acids. Per the germline V gene, CDR1 is LNHDA and CDR2 is SQIVND (reference sequence). V was shortened by 6 bases and J by 4 bases, with 15 bases between the two germline ends.

The CDR3: CASSLGLAGGDTQYF. CDR3 bases: TGTGCCAGCAGCTTGGGACTAGCGGGGGGTGATACGCAGTATTTT. The chain couples TRBV5-4 to TRBJ2-3; TRBD2 matches 13 bases. This CDR3 is built from 15 residues. The ends lost 0 bases at V and 6 bases at J; junction bases unmatched: 1. Germline V gene lookup returns CDR1 SGHNT and CDR2 YYREEE (reference sequence).

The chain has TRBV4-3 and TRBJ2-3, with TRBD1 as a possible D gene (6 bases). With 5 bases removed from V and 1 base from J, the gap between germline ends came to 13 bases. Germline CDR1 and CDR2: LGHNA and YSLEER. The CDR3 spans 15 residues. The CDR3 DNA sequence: TGCGCCAGCAGCACCCAGGGGAGCGGCACAGATACGCAGTATTTT. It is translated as CASSTQGSGTDTQYF.

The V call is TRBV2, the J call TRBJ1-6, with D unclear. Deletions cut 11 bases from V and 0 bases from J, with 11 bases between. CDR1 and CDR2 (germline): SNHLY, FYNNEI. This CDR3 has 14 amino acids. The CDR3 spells CAGSRSSYNSPLHF. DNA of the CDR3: TGTGCCGGATCAAGGAGCTCCTATAATTCACCCCTCCACTTT.

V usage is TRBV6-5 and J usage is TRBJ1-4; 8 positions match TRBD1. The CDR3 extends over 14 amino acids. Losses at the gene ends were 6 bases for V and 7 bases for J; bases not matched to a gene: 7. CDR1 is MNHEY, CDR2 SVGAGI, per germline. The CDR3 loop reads CASSRTGPSEKLFF. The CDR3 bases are TGTGCCAGCAGCAGGACAGGGCCTAGTGAAAAACTGTTTTTT.

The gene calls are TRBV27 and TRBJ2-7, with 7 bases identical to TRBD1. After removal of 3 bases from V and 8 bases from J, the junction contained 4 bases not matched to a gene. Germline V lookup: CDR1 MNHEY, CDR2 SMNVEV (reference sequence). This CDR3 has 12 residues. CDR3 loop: CASSFPTGKQYF. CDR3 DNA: TGTGCCAGCAGTTTCCCGACAGGGAAGCAGTACTTC.

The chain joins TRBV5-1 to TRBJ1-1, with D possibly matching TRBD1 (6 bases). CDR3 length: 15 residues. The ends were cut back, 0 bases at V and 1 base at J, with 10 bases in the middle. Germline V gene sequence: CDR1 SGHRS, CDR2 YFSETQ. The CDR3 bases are TGCGCCAGCAGCTTGGGGACAGTTAAGAACACTGAAGCTTTCTTT. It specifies CASSLGTVKNTEAFF.

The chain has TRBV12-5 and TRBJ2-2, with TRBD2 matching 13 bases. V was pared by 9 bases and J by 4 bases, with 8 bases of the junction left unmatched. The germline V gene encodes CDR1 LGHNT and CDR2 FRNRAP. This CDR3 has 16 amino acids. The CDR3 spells CASGRTSGRITGELFF. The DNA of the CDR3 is TGTGCTAGCGGAAGGACTAGCGGGAGAATCACCGGGGAGCTGTTTTTT.

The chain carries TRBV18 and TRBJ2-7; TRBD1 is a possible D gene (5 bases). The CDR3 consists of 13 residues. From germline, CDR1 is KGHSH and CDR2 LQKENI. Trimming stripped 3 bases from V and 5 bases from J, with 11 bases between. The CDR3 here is CASSPGRAHEQYF. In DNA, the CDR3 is TGTGCCAGCTCACCTGGCAGGGCCCACGAGCAGTACTTC.

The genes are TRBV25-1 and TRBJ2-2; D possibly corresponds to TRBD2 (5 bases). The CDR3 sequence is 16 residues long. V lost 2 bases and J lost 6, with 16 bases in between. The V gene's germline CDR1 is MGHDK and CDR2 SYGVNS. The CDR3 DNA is TGTGCCAGCAGTGAACGGGGTACTCAGTATGCCGGGGAGCTGTTTTTT. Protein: CASSERGTQYAGELFF.